These T cell receptor beta chains were read from a single sample in a study of T cells after yellow fever vaccination. TCRdb recomputed calls from the 5' RACE reads with MiXCR, one row per CDR3 protein. The sample carries just under 600,000 distinct CDR3 sequences, approximately 15% recorded once. The sample was PBMCs, taken on the day of the yellow fever booster vaccination. The source is a man aged 30-40 years who received the YFV17D yellow fever vaccine. Each CDR3 is given with its conserved first and last residue. A D gene is named only where the DNA matches it firmly. Clone size is not always given. Where it is, it says once, few, many or a class for expanded clones.

J | D | V | size | CDR3 | DNA
TRBJ1-3 | NA | TRBV12-3/TRBV12-4 | NA | CASTPGRNTIYF | TGTGCCAGCACCCCTGGCCGGAACACCATATATTTT
TRBJ2-3 | TRBD2 | TRBV6-2/TRBV6-3 | few | CASSSVLGEGLTDTQYF | TGTGCCAGCAGTTCTGTGCTGGGGGAGGGCCTGACAGATACGCAGTATTTT
TRBJ1-6 | NA | TRBV25-1 | few | CASSEYRPNSPLHF | TGTGCCAGCAGTGAATATAGGCCTAATTCACCCCTCCACTTT
TRBJ2-3 | TRBD2 | TRBV4-3 | few | CASSQDPAGDIDTQYF | TGCGCCAGCAGCCAAGATCCAGCGGGAGATATAGATACGCAGTATTTT
TRBJ2-7 | TRBD2 | TRBV29-1 | many | CSVRTSGSSYEQYF | TGCAGCGTCAGGACTAGCGGGAGCTCCTACGAGCAGTACTTC
TRBJ1-2 | NA | TRBV5-1 | NA | CASSSLQGGSYGYTF | TGCGCCAGCAGCTCTCTACAAGGCGGCAGTTATGGCTACACCTTC
TRBJ2-5 | NA | TRBV4-3 | few | CASSQASGHQETQYF | TGCGCCAGCAGCCAAGCCAGCGGACACCAAGAGACCCAGTACTTC
TRBJ2-1 | NA | TRBV28 | few | CASMSFGGPAYNEQFF | TGTGCCAGCATGAGTTTTGGTGGCCCCGCCTACAATGAGCAGTTCTTC
TRBJ1-1 | NA | TRBV5-5 | few | CASSSGSTDTEAFF | TGTGCCAGCAGCAGCGGGTCGACGGACACTGAAGCTTTCTTT
TRBJ2-1 | TRBD2 | TRBV19 | few | CASSHLPGGTSGRAMMNEQFF | TGTGCCAGTAGCCACCTCCCCGGAGGGACTAGCGGGAGGGCCATGATGAATGAGCAGTTCTTC
TRBJ2-2 | NA | TRBV12-3/TRBV12-4 | NA | CASSNPRGGLNTGELFF | TGTGCCAGCAGTAACCCTAGGGGGGGGTTGAACACCGGGGAGCTGTTTTTT
TRBJ1-5 | TRBD1 | TRBV20-1 | few | CSARDRGAFRYQPQHF | TGCAGTGCTCGGGACAGGGGGGCGTTCCGCTATCAGCCCCAGCATTTT
TRBJ1-2 | NA | TRBV20-1 | few | CSASYYGYTF | TGCAGTGCTAGTTACTATGGCTACACCTTC
TRBJ2-1 | NA | TRBV20-1 | few | CSARVLSANVNEQFF | TGCAGTGCTAGAGTTCTGTCCGCTAATGTCAATGAGCAGTTCTTC
TRBJ2-1 | TRBD2 | TRBV15 | few | CATSRDPPTSGPLGEQFF | TGTGCCACCAGCAGAGATCCCCCTACTAGCGGGCCTTTGGGTGAGCAGTTCTTC
TRBJ2-7 | NA | TRBV27 | NA | CASSFYGRREQYF | TGTGCCAGCAGTTTTTACGGACGGAGAGAGCAGTACTTC
TRBJ1-4 | NA | TRBV5-1 | NA | CASSGDGNEKLFF | TGCGCCAGCAGCGGGGACGGAAATGAAAAACTGTTTTTT
TRBJ2-3 | NA | TRBV29-1 | NA | CSVNLGGGSTDTQYF | TGCAGCGTGAATCTAGGAGGAGGCAGTACAGATACGCAGTATTTT
TRBJ1-1 | NA | TRBV27 | NA | CASSLSRYRLMNTEAFF | TGTGCCAGCAGTTTATCGAGGTATAGACTTATGAACACTGAAGCTTTCTTT
TRBJ1-2 | NA | TRBV27 | few | CASSLRRSQYGYTF | TGTGCCAGCAGTTTGCGAAGGTCCCAATATGGCTACACCTTC
TRBJ1-4 | TRBD1 | TRBV10-3 | NA | CAIRPGQGVEKLFF | TGTGCCATCAGACCGGGACAGGGGGTTGAAAAACTGTTTTTT
TRBJ2-5 | NA | TRBV28 | few | CASSSSRTQYF | TGTGCCAGCAGTTCCAGCCGGACCCAGTACTTC
TRBJ1-6 | TRBD1 | TRBV20-1 | NA | CSARDREYNSPLHF | TGCAGTGCTAGGGACAGGGAGTATAATTCACCCCTCCACTTT
TRBJ2-7 | NA | TRBV12-3/TRBV12-4 | NA | CASSLNRNSYEQYF | TGTGCCAGCAGTTTAAACAGGAATTCCTACGAGCAGTACTTC
TRBJ2-2 | NA | TRBV28 | many | CASTWGSGTGELFF | TGTGCCAGCACCTGGGGGAGCGGCACCGGGGAGCTGTTTTTT
TRBJ2-7 | NA | TRBV19 | NA | CASRSDRSDEQYF | TGTGCCAGTAGATCTGACAGGTCCGACGAGCAGTACTTC
TRBJ2-1 | TRBD2 | TRBV19 | NA | CATGTSGTYEQFF | TGTGCCACTGGGACTAGCGGGACCTATGAGCAGTTCTTC
TRBJ2-3 | NA | TRBV10-3 | few | CAIAASTDTQYF | TGTGCCATCGCAGCTAGCACAGATACGCAGTATTTT
TRBJ2-5 | TRBD2 | TRBV2 | NA | CASKMELAGEYQETQYF | TGTGCCAGCAAGATGGAGCTAGCGGGAGAGTACCAAGAGACCCAGTACTTC
TRBJ2-1 | NA | TRBV12-5 | few | CASVPGQAYNEQFF | TGTGCTAGTGTGCCGGGCCAGGCCTACAATGAGCAGTTCTTC
TRBJ1-1 | TRBD1 | TRBV5-1 | NA | CASSLDGTDTEAFF | TGCGCCAGCAGCTTGGATGGGACAGACACTGAAGCTTTCTTT
TRBJ2-7 | NA | TRBV12-3/TRBV12-4 | many | CASSLLNFYEQYF | TGTGCCAGCAGTTTACTTAACTTCTACGAGCAGTACTTC
TRBJ2-1 | NA | TRBV5-4 | few | CASSPGHTDNEQFF | TGTGCCAGCAGCCCGGGACATACAGACAATGAGCAGTTCTTC
TRBJ2-3 | TRBD1 | TRBV28 | NA | CASSPDRVADTQYF | TGTGCCAGCAGTCCTGACAGGGTCGCAGATACGCAGTATTTT
TRBJ2-6 | NA | TRBV7-3 | NA | CASSLSSSSGANVLTF | TGTGCCAGCAGCTTAAGCTCCAGCTCTGGGGCCAACGTCCTGACTTTC
TRBJ2-5 | TRBD2 | TRBV7-6 | NA | CASSPGGALGTQYF | TGTGCCAGCAGCCCGGGAGGCGCTTTAGGGACCCAGTACTTC
TRBJ2-2 | NA | TRBV6-1 | NA | CASSLQGWTGELFF | TGTGCCAGCAGTCTGCAGGGTTGGACCGGGGAGCTGTTTTTT
TRBJ2-3 | TRBD1 | TRBV6-1 | few | CASSPSTQGATDTQYF | TGTGCCAGCAGTCCCAGTACACAGGGGGCCACAGATACGCAGTATTTT
TRBJ2-1 | TRBD2 | TRBV20-1 | NA | CSATSSGRSEQFF | TGCAGTGCTACATCTAGCGGGAGGTCTGAGCAGTTCTTC
TRBJ2-1 | TRBD2 | TRBV12-3/TRBV12-4 | NA | CASTLALAGSRGPRTNEQFF | TGTGCCAGCACCTTAGCTCTAGCGGGATCCCGGGGGCCTCGAACGAATGAGCAGTTCTTC